This entry concerns a single T cell receptor (beta chain). Its recognized antigen is unknown. No base qualities exist here, and no much larger clone lies one base off it. The data are from a study of blood T cell repertoires in COVID-19 (dated by TCRdb to the early 2020s). Background on the whole study: Collaborator samples came from the United States, Italy and Spain and covered acute and convalescent phases of COVID-19. Samples were obtained from the ongoing ImmuneRACE study (first 160 participants) and from 1,200 or so subjects provided by 6 global collaborators. Where available, HLA class I and class II types were taken from metadata supplied by the sample provider and were not determined by assay-based typing. The sample metadata nearly always contained a de-identified subject ID, COVID-19 status, age in years and sex. The dataset comprised deeply sampled blood TCRbeta repertoires from subjects exposed to, actively infected with, or recovered from COVID-19. The material from the prospective study consisted of cDNA or gDNA derived from T cells, B-cell-depleted T cells, or PBMCs. A freely available public database, intended as a resource for researchers studying the immune response to SARS-CoV-2, is where the repertoires were released. Broader findings and caveats from the paper: How much clinical and demographic metadata was included differed by source and by participant, and the metadata was provided uncurated.

The CDR3 starts with the cysteine, ends with the phenylalanine, and has 17 residues. Only the CDR3 part of the read is kept: 51 bases, read in frame from the first base. CDR1 SGHRS and CDR2 YFSETQ were looked up in the germline V gene. V and J are trimmed by 4 bases and 5 bases, and the gene matches miss 13 bases of the junction. The immunoSEQ Assay, a bias-controlled multiplex PCR, was used to amplify TCRbeta CDR3 regions from genomic DNA. On the authors' methods: The number of nucleated cells in each sample was estimated by amplification of reference gene primers within the assay. Sequence reads were collapsed and filtered to measure the absolute abundance of every unique TCRbeta CDR3 rearrangement. For each sample, productive Simpson clonality was calculated by taking the square root of Simpson's diversity index across productive rearrangements. Sourced from immuneACCESS, this table was stored by TCRdb with only in-frame sequences that have V and J called. A share of the clones is absent; for the studies checked, an unresolved V gene accounts for under half, and the remainder has no known explanation. V, J and clone size are taken as reported in that table, and D and trimming were inferred from the DNA itself. This sample is represented by around 160,000 clones; 80% to 90% of them were singletons. 8% to 10% of the sample rests with the top ten.

Collaborating institutions collected whole blood in K2EDTA tubes following their own protocols. Collaborator samples were shipped for TCRbeta analysis as frozen whole blood, isolated PBMCs, or DNA extracted from either sample type. The receptor was isolated from a man aged 55 to 69 with acute or convalescent COVID-19. The sequenced material came from peripheral blood. The sequence joins TRBV5-1 to TRBJ2-5; TRBD2 fits 11 bases in the junction. The nucleotides read TGCGCCAGCAGCGCCGGACTAGCGGGCACCTTTGGGGAGACCCAGTACTTC. This translates into CASSAGLAGTFGETQYF.